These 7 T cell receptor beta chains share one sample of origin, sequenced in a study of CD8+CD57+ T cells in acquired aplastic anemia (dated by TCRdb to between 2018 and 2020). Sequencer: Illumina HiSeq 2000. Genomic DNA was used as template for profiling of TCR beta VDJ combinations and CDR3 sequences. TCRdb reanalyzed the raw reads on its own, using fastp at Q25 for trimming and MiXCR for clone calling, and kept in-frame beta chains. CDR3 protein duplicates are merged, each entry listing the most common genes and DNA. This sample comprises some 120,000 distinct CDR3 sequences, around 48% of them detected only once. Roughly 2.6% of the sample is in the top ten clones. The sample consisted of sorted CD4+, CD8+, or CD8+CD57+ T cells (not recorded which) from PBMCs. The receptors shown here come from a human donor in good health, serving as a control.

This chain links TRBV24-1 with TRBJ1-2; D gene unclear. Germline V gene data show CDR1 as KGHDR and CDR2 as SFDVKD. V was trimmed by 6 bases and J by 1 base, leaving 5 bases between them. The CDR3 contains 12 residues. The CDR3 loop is CATSSGNYGYTF. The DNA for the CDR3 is TGTGCCACCAGTAGCGGTAACTATGGCTACACCTTC.

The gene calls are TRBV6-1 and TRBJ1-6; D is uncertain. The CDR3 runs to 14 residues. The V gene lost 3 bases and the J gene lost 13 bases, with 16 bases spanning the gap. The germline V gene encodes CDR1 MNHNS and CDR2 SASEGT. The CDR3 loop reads CASSEVSAGDPLHF. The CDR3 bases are TGTGCCAGCAGTGAGGTTAGCGCTGGGGATCCCCTCCACTTT.

The CDR3 DNA follows: TGTGCCAGCTCTAAGAGTGGAAACACCATATATTTT. Translated, it gives CASSKSGNTIYF. The chain is built from TRBV2 and TRBJ1-3, with D unclear. Trimming cost V 8 bases and J 3 bases, with 8 bases left between them. The CDR3 loop spans 12 amino acids. The V gene's germline CDR1 is SNHLY and CDR2 FYNNEI.

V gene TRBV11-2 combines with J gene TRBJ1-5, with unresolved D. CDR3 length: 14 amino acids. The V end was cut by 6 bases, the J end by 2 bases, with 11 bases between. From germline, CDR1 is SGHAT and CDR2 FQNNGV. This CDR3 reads CASSWGGGNQPQHF. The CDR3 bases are TGTGCCAGCAGTTGGGGAGGAGGCAATCAGCCCCAGCATTTT. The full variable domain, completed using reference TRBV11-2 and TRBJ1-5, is EAGVAQSPRYKIIEKRQSVAFWCNPISGHATLYWYQQILGQGPKLLIQFQNNGVVDDSQLPKDRFSAERLKGVDSTLKIQPAKLEDSAVYLCASSWGGGNQPQHFGDGTRLSIL.

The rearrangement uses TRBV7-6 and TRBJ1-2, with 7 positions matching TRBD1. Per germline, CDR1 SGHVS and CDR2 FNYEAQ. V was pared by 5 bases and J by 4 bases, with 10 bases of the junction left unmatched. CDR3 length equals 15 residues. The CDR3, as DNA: TGTGCCAGCAGCACCAGGGACAGACAATCCTATGGCTACACCTTC. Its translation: CASSTRDRQSYGYTF.

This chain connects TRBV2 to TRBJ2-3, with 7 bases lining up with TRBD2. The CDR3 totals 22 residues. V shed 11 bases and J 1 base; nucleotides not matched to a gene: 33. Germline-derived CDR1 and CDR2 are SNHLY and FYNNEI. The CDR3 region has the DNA TGTGCCGTAAGGGGACTATCCGATACTTCAACCCACGAAATAATTCGCACAGATACGCAGTATTTT. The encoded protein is CAVRGLSDTSTHEIIRTDTQYF.

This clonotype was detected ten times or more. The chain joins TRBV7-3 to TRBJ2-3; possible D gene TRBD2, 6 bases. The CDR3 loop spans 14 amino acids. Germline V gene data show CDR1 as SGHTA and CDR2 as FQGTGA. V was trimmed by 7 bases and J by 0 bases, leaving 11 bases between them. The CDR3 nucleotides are TGTGCCAGCAAGGCGGGGACTAGCACAGATACGCAGTATTTT. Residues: CASKAGTSTDTQYF. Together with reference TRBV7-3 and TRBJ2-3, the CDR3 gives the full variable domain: GAGVSQTPSNKVTEKGKYVELRCDPISGHTALYWYRQSLGQGPEFLIYFQGTGAADDSGLPNDRFFAVRPEGSVSTLKIQRTERGDSAVYLCASKAGTSTDTQYFGPGTRLTVL.